These T cell receptor beta chains were read from a single sample in a study of blood T cell repertoires in COVID-19. This table comes from immunoSEQ multiplex PCR, and its TCRdb copy is limited to in-frame clones, with some not included. The sample comprises roughly 410,000 clones, 89% of which are singletons, and about 1.4% rests with the top ten. Sequences were obtained from peripheral blood. These receptors came from a woman aged 40 to 50 with COVID-19, enrolled during active disease. Both conserved end residues are part of each CDR3. Size tells how often a clone was seen (once, few, many) or the class of an expanded clone, and some rows leave it out.

V	J	size	CDR3
TRBV5-1	TRBJ2-2	NA	CASRDRGNTGELFF
TRBV7-8	TRBJ2-1	NA	CASSSLAGPISNEQFF
TRBV19	TRBJ1-6	NA	CASSTGKGQGFSPLHF
TRBV20-1	TRBJ2-2	NA	CSASRENTGELFF
TRBV16	TRBJ1-5	few	CASSQNIPQHF
TRBV21-1	TRBJ2-1	NA	CASSKARREGSYNEQFF
TRBV7-9	TRBJ2-1	NA	CAGDRARGLYNEQFF
TRBV18	TRBJ1-4	NA	CASSPDRGDQEKLFF
TRBV30	TRBJ2-7	once	CACPGGQLYEQYF
TRBV7-2	TRBJ1-2	NA	CASSLVWQNNYGYTF
TRBV19	TRBJ1-2	few	CATRGGESLGYTF
TRBV9	TRBJ2-3	NA	CASSVAGLGASDTQYF
TRBV28	TRBJ1-5	NA	CASTTRGGPGQPQHF
TRBV5-5	TRBJ1-6	NA	CASSWFHHATAGGNSPLHF
TRBV14	TRBJ2-1	once	CASSPGLIYNEQFF
TRBV30	TRBJ2-7	NA	CAWSALYEQYF
TRBV10-3	TRBJ1-2	NA	CAISESVGAAGYGYTF
TRBV27	TRBJ1-2	NA	CASSPLPGGNYGYTF
TRBV9	TRBJ1-6	NA	CASSPRGQVNSPLHF
TRBV15	TRBJ2-5	few	CATSKRAAAQETQYF
TRBV30	TRBJ2-3	NA	CAWSLGGRNTQYF
TRBV6-6	TRBJ1-3	NA	CASSPPQGARAGNTIYF
TRBV6-5	TRBJ1-3	NA	CASVSGNTIYF